The 18 T cell receptor beta chains below come from one sample, sequenced in a study of vaccination effects on CD4 cells after COVID-19. Viral peptide pool expansion of antigen-specific CD4+ T cells preceded sequencing in the ViraFEST assay. The authors isolated CD4+ T cells after 10 days of culture. These receptors' antigens are unknown. The data were produced by immunoSEQ multiplex PCR, yet TCRdb's version contains in-frame clones alone and is incomplete. The sample yields some 20,000 clones, less than 85% seen once. The source was CD4+ T cells from PBMCs cultured with HCoV-229E spike peptides, collected before COVID-19 vaccination. These receptors all come from a human donor who received a COVID-19 vaccine.

The chain joins TRBV6-4 to TRBJ2-7; D is unclear. The CDR3 is made up of 11 amino acids. Germline values: CDR1 MRHNA, CDR2 SNTAGT. V lost 6 bases and J lost 4, with 7 bases in between. CDR3 sequence: CASSYNYEQYF. In DNA, the CDR3 is TGTGCCAGCAGCTACAATTACGAGCAGTACTTC.

The genes are TRBV7-8 and TRBJ2-7, with 9 positions matching TRBD1. Germline V lookup: CDR1 SGHVS, CDR2 FQNEAQ. J gave up 7 bases and V 5 bases, and 3 bases lay outside the gene matches. The CDR3 is made up of 12 amino acids. CDR3 DNA: TGTGCCAGCAGCCACAGGGGGCGAGAGCAGTACTTC. It specifies CASSHRGREQYF.

This clone was detected only once. The chain recombines TRBV19 with TRBJ2-7; D is undetermined. V lost 7 bases and J lost 1, with 11 bases in between. The CDR3 runs to 13 residues. Germline values: CDR1 LNHDA, CDR2 SQIVND (reference sequence). The CDR3 DNA reads TGTGCCAGTACCCATACTGGATCCTACGAGCAGTACTTC. It specifies CASTHTGSYEQYF.

The chain employs TRBV21-1 and TRBJ1-3; whether TRBD1, the table's D call, matches the DNA was not checked. TRBV21-1 has pseudogene status. The CDR3 is 16 residues long. CDR3 coding DNA: TGTGCCAGCAGCAAATGGAGTAGGGGCTCTGGAAACACCATATATTTT. This gives the protein CASSKWSRGSGNTIYF.

The chain has TRBV29-1 and TRBJ2-1, with 11 nucleotides matching TRBD1. The CDR3 consists of 14 residues. CDR1 SQVTM and CDR2 ANQGSEA come from the germline V gene. The J segment lost 7 bases and the V segment lost 7 bases, leaving 9 bases of the junction unmatched. Here the CDR3 reads CSARTGGAENEQFF. The CDR3 coding sequence is TGCAGCGCCCGGACAGGGGGCGCGGAGAATGAGCAGTTCTTC.

This chain connects TRBV19 to TRBJ1-1, with 9 bases identical to TRBD1. This CDR3 region has 14 residues. Germline V gives CDR1 LNHDA, CDR2 SQIVND (reference sequence). The V and J ends lost 10 bases and 3 bases, in that order; junction bases with no gene match: 9. Here the CDR3 DNA reads TGTGCCACCCGGGGGACAGGGTGGGACACTGAAGCTTTCTTT. It translates to CATRGTGWDTEAFF.

V is TRBV5-4 and J is TRBJ2-1, with D uncertain. The CDR3 totals 17 residues. V was clipped by 4 bases and J by 0 bases, with 17 bases between them. Germline V gene lookup returns CDR1 SGHNT and CDR2 YYREEE (reference sequence). Here the CDR3 reads CASSIGPSRSSYNEQFF. The CDR3 nucleotides read TGTGCCAGCAGCATTGGGCCTTCCCGCAGCTCCTACAATGAGCAGTTCTTC. Supplemented by reference TRBV5-4 and TRBJ2-1, the full variable domain reads ETGVTQSPTHLIKTRGQQVTLRCSSQSGHNTVSWYQQALGQGPQFIFQYYREEENGRGNFPPRFSGLQFPNYSSELNVNALELDDSALYLCASSIGPSRSSYNEQFFGPGTRLTVL.

The rearrangement joins TRBV10-3 to TRBJ1-1, with D possibly being TRBD1 (5 bases). Germline CDR1 and CDR2: ENHRY and SYGVKD. The CDR3 sequence is 11 residues long. V was clipped by 7 bases and J by 8 bases, with 11 bases between them. The CDR3 nucleotides read TGTGCCATCACCTCAGGGAGAGAAGCTTTCTTT. Translating it yields CAITSGREAFF.

The J gene is TRBJ1-2, the V gene TRBV7-9; D may be TRBD1 (5 bases). There are 14 residues in the CDR3. From germline, CDR1 is SEHNR and CDR2 FQNEAQ (reference sequence). Trimming cost V 4 bases and J 7 bases, with 16 bases left between them. The CDR3 nucleotides read TGTGCCAGCAGCTCCAGCGGACCCGGGGGTGGCTACACCTTC. Translation gives CASSSSGPGGGYTF.

This clone occurred a few times. The chain has TRBV10-1 and TRBJ1-2; D gene ambiguous. CDR3 length: 16 residues. Trimming pared 10 bases from V and 0 bases from J, leaving 21 bases between. CDR1 WNHNN and CDR2 SYGVQD come from the germline V gene (reference sequence). In nucleotides, the CDR3 is TGCGCCAAAACTGTGGGCTTGACGGTAGCTAACTATGGCTACACCTTC. Translating it yields CAKTVGLTVANYGYTF.

The CDR3 spells CASSLSGPNQPQHF. The DNA of the CDR3 is TGTGCCAGCAGCTTGTCAGGGCCCAATCAGCCCCAGCATTTT. V and J are TRBV5-5 and TRBJ1-5, with D possibly matching TRBD1 (5 bases). The CDR3 loop spans 14 amino acids. Trimming removed 1 base from V and 3 bases from J, with 8 bases in between. Germline V gene data show CDR1 as SGHKS and CDR2 as YYEKEE (reference sequence).

The rearrangement links TRBV5-5 to TRBJ1-1; tentatively, D is TRBD1 (5 bases). Trimming removed 3 bases at V and 6 bases at J, with 18 bases between. CDR3 size: 15 residues. Per the germline V gene, CDR1 is SGHKS and CDR2 is YYEKEE (reference sequence). The CDR3 loop is CASSSRGGSRPEAFF. The DNA of the CDR3 is TGTGCCAGCAGCTCTCGCGGGGGAAGTCGTCCTGAAGCTTTCTTT.

In this sample, this clone turned up a few times. V and J are TRBV14 and TRBJ2-1; a possible D gene is TRBD1 (6 bases). This CDR3 spans 16 amino acids. Trimming stripped 4 bases from V and 4 bases from J, with 17 bases between. Germline V gene lookup returns CDR1 SGHDN and CDR2 FVKESK. The CDR3 is CASSRKTYQGYNEQFF. CDR3 nucleotide sequence: TGTGCCAGCAGCCGAAAAACTTACCAGGGGTACAATGAGCAGTTCTTC.

V gene TRBV5-1 combines with J gene TRBJ2-6; tentatively, D is TRBD1 (5 bases). The CDR3 spans 18 residues. Germline loops: CDR1 SGHRS, CDR2 YFSETQ. Trimming left V 1 base short and J 2 bases short, with 16 bases between. CDR3 sequence reads: CASSLNPRVVTGANVLTF. The CDR3 coding sequence is TGCGCCAGCAGCTTGAATCCCAGGGTTGTCACTGGGGCCAACGTCCTGACTTTC.

The chain combines TRBV11-3 with TRBJ2-7; 12 nucleotides match TRBD2. There are 15 residues in the CDR3. V lost 1 base, J lost 3 bases, and 1 base stayed unmatched. CDR1 is SGHNT and CDR2 is YENEEA in the germline V gene. DNA for the CDR3: TGTGCCAGCAGCTTAGGACTAGCGGGAGACTACGAGCAGTACTTC. Translation: CASSLGLAGDYEQYF.

The chain has TRBV5-1 and TRBJ1-4; D gene ambiguous. The CDR3 has 14 residues. The V gene's germline CDR1 is SGHRS and CDR2 YFSETQ. Trimming cost V 3 bases and J 5 bases, with 11 bases left between them. The CDR3 protein is CASSSEAVNEKLFF. DNA for the CDR3: TGCGCCAGCAGCTCCGAGGCGGTGAATGAAAAACTGTTTTTT.

The chain recombines TRBV4-1 with TRBJ2-2; D perhaps matches TRBD1 (5 bases). The V and J ends lost 2 bases and 0 bases respectively, with 10 bases between them. CDR1 and CDR2 (germline): MGHRA, YSYEKL. The CDR3 runs 16 residues. The CDR3 sequence is CASSQSQDPNTGELFF. The CDR3 nucleotides are TGCGCCAGCAGCCAATCACAGGACCCGAACACCGGGGAGCTGTTTTTT.

A few counts support this clone. V usage is TRBV27 and J usage is TRBJ2-1, with TRBD1 matching 11 bases. Germline-derived CDR1 and CDR2 are MNHEY and SMNVEV (reference sequence). The junction had 12 bases not matched to a gene; V was cut back by 4 bases and J by 7 bases. The CDR3 is 17 residues long. The CDR3 region has the DNA TGTGCCAGCAGTTCGACCTCCGGACAGGGGGCTTATAATGAGCAGTTCTTC. It translates to CASSSTSGQGAYNEQFF.